Sequencing of this T cell receptor (beta chain) was carried out in a study of response to subunit inactivated influenza vaccine. TCRdb fed the RT-PCR reads into MiXCR, producing one record per CDR3 protein. This sample yields around 470,000 distinct CDR3 sequences, of which approximately 7.2% are seen a single time; roughly 14% belongs to the top ten. This clonotype has at least ten counts. Its antigen is not identified. Study-level results: Authors suggested few new T cells are recruited by each seasonal influenza vaccination.

Germline-derived CDR1 and CDR2 are LGHNA and YSLEER. This CDR3 contains 14 residues. V lost 0 bases and J lost 5, with 8 bases in between. The sequence came from a man aged 45 to 75 who received an inactivated influenza vaccine. This rearrangement joins TRBV4-3 to TRBJ1-5; the D is unclear. The sample in question was PBMCs from blood, obtained less than 25 months after vaccination. CDR3 in DNA: TGCGCCAGCAGCCAAGAGAGGGCGGATCAGCCCCAGCATTTT. Protein sequence: CASSQERADQPQHF.